This entry concerns a single T cell receptor (beta chain). The sample comes from a study of blood T cell repertoires in COVID-19. Study as a whole: Acute and convalescent COVID-19 samples came from the United States, Italy and Spain. The cDNA or gDNA used as material had been derived from T cells, B-cell-depleted T cells, or PBMCs.

Seattle patients were enrolled during active infection and followed longitudinally. Germline V gene data show CDR1 as SEHNR and CDR2 as FQNEAQ (reference sequence). Trimming stripped 2 bases from V and 1 base from J, with 17 bases between. The CDR3 contains 17 residues. Per the study methods: Cell counts per sample came from amplifying reference gene primers. Method: immunoSEQ multiplex PCR; TCRdb's copy keeps in-frame clones and lacks some. For V, J and clone size, that table is used; D and trimming come from the DNA. The sample has under 250,000 clones, about 90% seen once. Sequencing input: peripheral blood. This sequence joins TRBV7-9 and TRBJ1-1; tentatively, D is TRBD1 (5 bases). The TCR sequence derives from a young man with COVID-19, enrolled during active disease. DNA for the CDR3: TGTGCCAGCAGCTTACAATGGGAGGGGCGGGCGAACACTGAAGCTTTCTTT. This gives the protein CASSLQWEGRANTEAFF.